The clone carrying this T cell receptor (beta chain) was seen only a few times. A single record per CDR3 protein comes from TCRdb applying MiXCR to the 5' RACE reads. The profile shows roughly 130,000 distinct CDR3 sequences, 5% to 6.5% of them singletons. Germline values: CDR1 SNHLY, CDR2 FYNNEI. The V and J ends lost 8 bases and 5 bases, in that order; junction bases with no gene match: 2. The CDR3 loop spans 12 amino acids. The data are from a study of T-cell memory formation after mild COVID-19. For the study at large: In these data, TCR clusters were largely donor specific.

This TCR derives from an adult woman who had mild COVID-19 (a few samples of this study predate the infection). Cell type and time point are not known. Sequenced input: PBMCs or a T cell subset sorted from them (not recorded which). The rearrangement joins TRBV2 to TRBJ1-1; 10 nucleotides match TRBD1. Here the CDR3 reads CASDRGLTEAFF. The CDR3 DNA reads TGTGCCAGCGACAGGGGGCTAACTGAAGCTTTCTTT.